What follows are 14 T cell receptor beta chains derived from one specimen sequenced in a study of beta chain features in type 1 diabetes (dated by TCRdb to the late 2010s). The library was made by the immunoSEQ multiplex PCR assay. The High Capacity cDNA Reverse Transcription Kit was used to reverse transcribe all of the isolated RNA, meaning that expressed TCRB transcripts were what got sequenced. In TCRdb, the immuneACCESS table is reduced to in-frame sequences with V and J assigned. These tables do not hold every clone; where another copy was compared, an unresolved V gene accounts for under half, and the others remain unexplained. In this sample the table shows 900,000 or so clones, around a sixth of which occur a single time. The ten biggest clones cover 0.023% of the sample. The sequencing input was naive CD4+ T cells from blood. The cell subset or site label, read with the paper, signifies: true naive CD4+ T cells. The receptors were sampled from a woman aged 18-30 years in good health.

The chain combines TRBV7-9 with TRBJ2-5; 9 positions match TRBD2. J was trimmed by 4 bases and V by 8 bases; bases with no gene match: 8. Germline V gene sequence: CDR1 SEHNR, CDR2 FQNEAQ (reference sequence). The CDR3 extends over 14 amino acids. The CDR3 protein is CASGIAGETETQYF. CDR3 sequence (DNA): TGTGCCAGCGGAATAGCGGGAGAGACAGAGACCCAGTACTTC.

In DNA form, the CDR3 reads TGTGCCAGCAGTTACCGAGGTGGGAGCACCGGGGAGCTGTTTTTT. Protein product: CASSYRGGSTGELFF. The genes are TRBV6-5 and TRBJ2-2, with D possibly matching TRBD2 (5 bases). Trimming pared 2 bases from V and 4 bases from J, leaving 11 bases between. From germline, CDR1 is MNHEY and CDR2 SVGAGI. CDR3 length equals 15 residues.

This clone was counted between two and nine times. The chain carries TRBV19 and TRBJ1-3; D perhaps matches TRBD1 (6 bases). V was pared by 4 bases and J by 7 bases, with 14 bases between. Germline V gene sequence: CDR1 LNHDA, CDR2 SQIVND (reference sequence). The CDR3 consists of 14 residues. Written as DNA, the CDR3 is TGTGCCAGTAGTACCGGACAGAGGGGGAACACCATATATTTT. Translation gives CASSTGQRGNTIYF.

The chain joins TRBV11-2 to TRBJ2-1, with 14 positions matching TRBD2. Germline loops: CDR1 SGHAT, CDR2 FQNNGV. Losses at the gene ends were 1 base for V and 13 bases for J; bases not matched to a gene: 9. The CDR3 runs 16 residues. In nucleotides, the CDR3 is TGTGCCAGCAGCTTAGGGGGAGGGACTAGCGGGAGTTCCCAGTTCTTC. Residues: CASSLGGGTSGSSQFF.

Only a few counts were recorded for this clone. This rearrangement joins TRBV29-1 to TRBJ1-1, with 8 bases lining up with TRBD1. Looked up from germline, CDR1 is SQVTM and CDR2 is ANQGSEA. This CDR3 contains 13 residues. Trimming cost V 5 bases and J 5 bases; bases outside gene matches: 7. CDR3 sequence (DNA): TGCAGCGTTCTACAACAGGGGGGAACTGAAGCTTTCTTT. The encoded protein is CSVLQQGGTEAFF.

This clone was counted only a few times. CDR3 protein: CASSPQGASYNEQFF. The CDR3 DNA is TGTGCCAGCTCACCACAGGGGGCGTCCTACAATGAGCAGTTCTTC. This sequence joins TRBV18 and TRBJ2-1; 7 positions agree with TRBD1. The trim removed 1 base at V and 1 base at J, leaving 1 base unmatched. The CDR3 has 15 amino acids. Germline-derived CDR1 and CDR2 are KGHSH and LQKENI.

There are a few counts of this clone. The same CDR3 arises from other DNA sequences in this sample as well. The CDR3 sequence: CASSPGTGAYGYTF. In nucleotides, the CDR3 is TGTGCCAGCTCACCCGGGACAGGTGCCTATGGCTACACCTTC. The chain has TRBV18 and TRBJ1-2, with 8 positions matching TRBD1. There are 14 residues in the CDR3. V lost 3 bases to trimming and J lost 4 bases; unmatched junction nucleotides: 4. CDR1 is KGHSH, CDR2 LQKENI, per germline.

V and J are TRBV29-1 and TRBJ2-3; the D is unclear. Germline assignment: CDR1 SQVTM and CDR2 ANQGSEA. V lost 6 bases, J lost 6 bases, and 13 bases lay in between. The CDR3 extends over 12 amino acids. CDR3 region: CSVVPRADTQYF. In nucleotides, the CDR3 is TGCAGCGTGGTGCCTAGGGCGGATACGCAGTATTTT.

This chain joins TRBV2 and TRBJ2-1, with 7 bases identical to TRBD2. The CDR3 contains 13 residues. CDR1 SNHLY and CDR2 FYNNEI come from the germline V gene. With 7 bases clipped from V and 3 bases from J, the junction kept 3 bases outside the gene matches. CDR3 nucleotides: TGTGCCAGCACTGCTAGCGGCTACAATGAGCAGTTCTTC. This gives the protein CASTASGYNEQFF.

This clone was recorded a few times. This sequence joins TRBV10-3 and TRBJ2-1, with 11 bases matching TRBD2. This CDR3 region has 14 residues. Germline values: CDR1 ENHRY, CDR2 SYGVKD. The J segment lost 8 bases and the V segment lost 7 bases, leaving 7 bases of the junction unmatched. CDR3 in DNA: TGTGCCATCACAGCTAGCGGGAGGAGGGATGAGCAGTTCTTC. Its translation: CAITASGRRDEQFF.

The V call is TRBV28, the J call TRBJ1-1; D is uncertain. The CDR3 totals 13 residues. V shed 7 bases and J shed 6 bases, with 15 bases lying between them. The germline V gene encodes CDR1 MDHEN and CDR2 SYDVKM. The CDR3 loop is CASNLEWGAEAFF. The CDR3 region has the DNA TGTGCCAGCAACCTAGAATGGGGAGCTGAAGCTTTCTTT. Together with reference TRBV28 and TRBJ1-1, the CDR3 gives the full variable domain: DVKVTQSSRYLVKRTGEKVFLECVQDMDHENMFWYRQDPGLGLRLIYFSYDVKMKEKGDIPEGYSVSREKKERFSLILESASTNQTSMYLCASNLEWGAEAFFGQGTRLTVV.

This clone was counted only a few times. The J gene is TRBJ2-3, the V gene TRBV29-1; 7 bases fit TRBD1. Per the germline V gene, CDR1 is SQVTM and CDR2 is ANQGSEA. Trimming took 2 bases from V and 4 from J; bases not matched to a gene: 9. The CDR3 is 15 residues long. The CDR3 nucleotides are TGCAGCGTTGAATTCAGGACAGGTAGTCCAGATACGCAGTATTTT. Protein: CSVEFRTGSPDTQYF.

This clone was seen only a few times. The V call is TRBV10-3, the J call TRBJ2-1, with D maybe TRBD2 (6 bases). CDR3 size: 13 residues. Trimming stripped 3 bases from V and 9 bases from J, with 12 bases between. Germline CDR1 reads ENHRY; CDR2 reads SYGVKD. CDR3 coding DNA: TGTGCCATCAGTGAAGGGAGAGCGGGTGAGCAGTTCTTC. Its protein is CAISEGRAGEQFF.

This clone showed up just a few times. Here the CDR3 DNA reads TGTGCCACCAGCCCCTCCCAATCACGACAAGAGACCCAGTACTTC. Residues: CATSPSQSRQETQYF. V usage is TRBV15 and J usage is TRBJ2-5; D remains ambiguous. This CDR3 region has 15 residues. Germline loops: CDR1 LNHNV, CDR2 YYDKDF (reference sequence). V was cut by 5 bases and J by 2 bases, with 15 bases left in between. Based on the CDR3 plus reference TRBV15 and TRBJ2-5, the full variable domain is DAMVIQNPRYQVTQFGKPVTLSCSQTLNHNVMYWYQQKSSQAPKLLFHYYDKDFNNEADTPDNFQSRRPNTSFCFLDIRSPGLGDTAMYLCATSPSQSRQETQYFGPGTRLLVL.